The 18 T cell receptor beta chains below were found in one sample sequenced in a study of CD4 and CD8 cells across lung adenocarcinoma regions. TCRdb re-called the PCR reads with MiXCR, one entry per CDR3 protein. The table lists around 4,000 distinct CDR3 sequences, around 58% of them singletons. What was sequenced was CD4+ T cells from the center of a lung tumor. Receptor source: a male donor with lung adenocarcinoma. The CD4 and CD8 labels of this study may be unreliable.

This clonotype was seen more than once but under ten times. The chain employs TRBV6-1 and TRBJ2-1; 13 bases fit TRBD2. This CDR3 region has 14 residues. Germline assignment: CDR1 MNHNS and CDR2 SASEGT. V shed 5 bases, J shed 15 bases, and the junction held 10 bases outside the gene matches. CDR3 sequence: CASSRTSGSTDRFF. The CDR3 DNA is TGTGCCAGCAGTCGGACTAGCGGGAGTACGGATCGGTTCTTC.

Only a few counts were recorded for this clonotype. The CDR3 bases are TGTGCCAGCAGTTACTCAGTGAACACTGAAGCTTTCTTT. Translated, it gives CASSYSVNTEAFF. The gene calls are TRBV6-5 and TRBJ1-1; D is undetermined. Germline CDR1 MNHEY, CDR2 SVGAGI. V dropped 0 bases and J dropped 0 bases, with 2 bases sitting between them. This CDR3 is 13 amino acids long.

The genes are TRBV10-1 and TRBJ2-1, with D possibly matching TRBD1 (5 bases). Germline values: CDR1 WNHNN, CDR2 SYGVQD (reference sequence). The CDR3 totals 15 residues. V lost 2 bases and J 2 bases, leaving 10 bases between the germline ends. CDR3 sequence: CASSEAQGAYNEQFF. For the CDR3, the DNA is TGCGCCAGCAGTGAGGCGCAGGGTGCCTACAATGAGCAGTTCTTC.

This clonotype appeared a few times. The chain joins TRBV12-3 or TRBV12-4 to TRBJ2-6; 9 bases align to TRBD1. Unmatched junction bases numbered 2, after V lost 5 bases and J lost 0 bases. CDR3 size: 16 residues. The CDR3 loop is CASSRTGASGANVLTF. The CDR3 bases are TGTGCCAGCAGTAGGACAGGGGCCTCTGGGGCCAACGTCCTGACTTTC.

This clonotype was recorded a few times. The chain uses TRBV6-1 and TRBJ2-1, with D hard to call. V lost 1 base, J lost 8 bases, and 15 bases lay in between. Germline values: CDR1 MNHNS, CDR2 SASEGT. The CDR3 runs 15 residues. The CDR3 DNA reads TGTGCCAGCAGTGAAGAAACTGTTAGTTGGGATGAGCAGTTCTTC. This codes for CASSEETVSWDEQFF.

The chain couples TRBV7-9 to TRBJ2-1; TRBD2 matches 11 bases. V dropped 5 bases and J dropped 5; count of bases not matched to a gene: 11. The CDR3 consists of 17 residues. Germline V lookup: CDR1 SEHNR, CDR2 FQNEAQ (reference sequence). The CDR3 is CASSPRRASGGHNEQFF. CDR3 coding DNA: TGTGCCAGCAGCCCCCGGAGAGCTAGCGGGGGGCACAATGAGCAGTTCTTC.

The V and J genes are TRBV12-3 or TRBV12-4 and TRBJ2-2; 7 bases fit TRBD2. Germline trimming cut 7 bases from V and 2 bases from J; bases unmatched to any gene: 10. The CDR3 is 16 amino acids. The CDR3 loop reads CASTKRASGNTGELFF. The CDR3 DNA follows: TGTGCCAGCACTAAACGGGCTAGCGGAAACACCGGGGAGCTGTTTTTT.

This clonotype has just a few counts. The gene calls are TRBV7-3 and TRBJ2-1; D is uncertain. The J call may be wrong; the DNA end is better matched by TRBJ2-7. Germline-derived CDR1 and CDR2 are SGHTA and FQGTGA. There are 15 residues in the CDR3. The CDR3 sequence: CASSLTGSSSYEQYF. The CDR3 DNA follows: TGTGCCAGCAGCTTAACGGGATCCAGCTCTTACGAGCAGTACTTC.

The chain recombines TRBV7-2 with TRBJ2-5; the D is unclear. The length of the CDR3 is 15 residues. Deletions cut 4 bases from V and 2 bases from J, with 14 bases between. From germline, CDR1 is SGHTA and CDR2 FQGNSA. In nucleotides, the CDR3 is TGTGCCAGCAGCTGGACCGAAGGGCAGCAAGAGACCCAGTACTTC. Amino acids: CASSWTEGQQETQYF.

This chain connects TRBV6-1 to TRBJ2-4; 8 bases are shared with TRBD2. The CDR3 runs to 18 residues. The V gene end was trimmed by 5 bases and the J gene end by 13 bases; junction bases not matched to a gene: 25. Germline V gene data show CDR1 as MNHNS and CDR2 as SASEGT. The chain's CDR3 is CASSRRSGGSRAKNTQYF. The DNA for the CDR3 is TGTGCCAGCAGTCGCCGATCGGGGGGGTCGAGAGCGAAAAACACGCAGTACTTC.

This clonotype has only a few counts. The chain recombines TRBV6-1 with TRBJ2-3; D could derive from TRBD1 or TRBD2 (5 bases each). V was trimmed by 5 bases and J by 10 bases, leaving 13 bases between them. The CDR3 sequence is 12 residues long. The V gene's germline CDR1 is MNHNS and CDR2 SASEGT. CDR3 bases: TGTGCCAGCAGTACCGGGGCCGCGTCGCAGTATTTT. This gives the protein CASSTGAASQYF.

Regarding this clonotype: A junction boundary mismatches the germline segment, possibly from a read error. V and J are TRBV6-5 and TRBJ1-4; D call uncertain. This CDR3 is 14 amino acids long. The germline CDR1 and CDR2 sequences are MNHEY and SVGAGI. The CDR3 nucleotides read TGTGCCAGCAGTAACTCAGTCGAGGTCTCAAAACTGTTTTTT. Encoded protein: CASSNSVEVSKLFF.

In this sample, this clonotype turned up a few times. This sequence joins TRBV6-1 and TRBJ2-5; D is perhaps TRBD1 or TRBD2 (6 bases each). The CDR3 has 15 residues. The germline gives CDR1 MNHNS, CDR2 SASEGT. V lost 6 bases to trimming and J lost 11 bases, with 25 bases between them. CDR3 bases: TGTGCCAGCAGGGGAACAGGGAATTTAAGGGGGGAGCAGTACTTC. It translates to CASRGTGNLRGEQYF.

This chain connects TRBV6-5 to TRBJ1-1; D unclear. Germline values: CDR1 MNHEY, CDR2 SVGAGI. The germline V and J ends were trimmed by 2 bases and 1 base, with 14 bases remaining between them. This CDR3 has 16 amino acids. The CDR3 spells CASSYLPGRTNTEAFF. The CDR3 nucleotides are TGTGCCAGCAGTTACCTCCCCGGACGGACGAACACTGAAGCTTTCTTT.

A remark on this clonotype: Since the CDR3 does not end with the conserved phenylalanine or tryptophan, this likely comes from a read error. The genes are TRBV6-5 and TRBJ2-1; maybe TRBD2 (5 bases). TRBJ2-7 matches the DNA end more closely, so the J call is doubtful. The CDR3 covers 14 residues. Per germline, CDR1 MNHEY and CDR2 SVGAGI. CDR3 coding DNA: TGTGCCAGCAGTCTCCTCGAGGGCCTTTACGAGCAGTACCTC. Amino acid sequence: CASSLLEGLYEQYL.

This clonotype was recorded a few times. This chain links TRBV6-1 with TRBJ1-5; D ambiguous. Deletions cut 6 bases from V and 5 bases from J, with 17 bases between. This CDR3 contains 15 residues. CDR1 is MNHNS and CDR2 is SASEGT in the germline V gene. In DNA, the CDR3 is TGTGCCAGCAGACCGATTTGGGGAAGGGATCAGCCCCAGCATTTT. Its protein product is CASRPIWGRDQPQHF.

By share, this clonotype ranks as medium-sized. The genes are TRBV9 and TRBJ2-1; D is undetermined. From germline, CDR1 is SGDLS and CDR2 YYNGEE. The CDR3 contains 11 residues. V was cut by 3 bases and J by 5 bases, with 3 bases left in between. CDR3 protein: CASSANNEQFF. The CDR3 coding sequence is TGTGCCAGCAGCGCGAACAATGAGCAGTTCTTC. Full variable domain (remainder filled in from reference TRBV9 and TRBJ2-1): DSGVTQTPKHLITATGQRVTLRCSPRSGDLSVYWYQQSLDQGLQFLIQYYNGEERAKGNILERFSAQQFPDLHSELNLSSLELGDSALYFCASSANNEQFFGPGTRLTVL.

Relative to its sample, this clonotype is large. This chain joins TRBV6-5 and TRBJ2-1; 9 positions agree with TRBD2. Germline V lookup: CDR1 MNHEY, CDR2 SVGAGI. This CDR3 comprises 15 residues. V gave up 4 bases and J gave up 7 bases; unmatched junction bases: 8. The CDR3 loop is CASSSWAGGSNEQFF. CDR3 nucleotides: TGTGCCAGCAGTTCCTGGGCGGGAGGGAGTAATGAGCAGTTCTTC.